Sequencing of this T cell receptor (beta chain) was carried out in a study of CD8 T cells in Susac syndrome. Study-level information: Patients with Susac syndrome were therapy-naive, taking corticosteroids, with some also receiving intravenous immunoglobulin, or taking intravenous immunoglobulin alone at the time their blood was drawn.

Turning to this clonotype: Its antigen is as yet unknown.

Study results and limitations: The study recognized that its TCR sequencing and HLA analysis covered a relatively small number of individuals. The total CD8+ repertoires yielded 15 to 20 Susac-specific public clones and the CD8+ TEMRA repertoires yielded five. Clonal expansion of Susac CD8+ cells peaked in TEMRA cells, and it also peaked in active patients.

The V gene's germline CDR1 is MNHEY and CDR2 SMNVEV (reference sequence). The CDR3 runs 14 residues. V was shortened by 3 bases and J by 4 bases, with 12 bases between the two germline ends. A quantity of roughly 0.5 to 1 ug RNA underwent reverse transcription using random hexamers. TCRdb passed the immunoSEQ multiplex PCR reads through MiXCR, listing each CDR3 protein once. The sample has about 130,000 distinct CDR3 sequences, 85% to 95% seen once; the top ten hold about 0.18%. The origin of this receptor is a human donor with Susac syndrome. The gene calls are TRBV27 and TRBJ1-2; possible D gene TRBD1, 5 bases. The source material was CD8+ T cells from PBMCs. Here the CDR3 reads CASSFRGLGYGYTF. The CDR3 bases are TGTGCCAGCAGTTTCCGGGGACTTGGCTATGGCTACACCTTC.